The subject of this entry is one T cell receptor beta chain. The data were obtained in a study of T cell responses to AZD1222 COVID-19 vaccine. The CDR3 is made up of 14 amino acids. V lost 1 base to trimming and J lost 1 base, with 9 bases between them. Per the germline V gene, CDR1 is SGHRS and CDR2 is YFSETQ. Using immunoSEQ multiplex PCR, the repertoire was profiled, and TCRdb retains in-frame clones only, with some absent. The sample has fewer than 150,000 clones; roughly 92% are singletons. The material was peripheral blood, obtained 28 days after the second AZD1222 dose. The V call is TRBV5-1, the J call TRBJ2-7, with D maybe TRBD1 (6 bases). The clonotype originates from an adult who received the AZD1222 COVID-19 vaccine. The CDR3 region has the DNA TGCGCCAGCAGCTTGACAGGGTTATCCTACGAGCAGTACTTC. Protein sequence: CASSLTGLSYEQYF.